Below are 22 T cell receptor beta chains sequenced from a single sample in a study of neurological immune-mediated disorders. TCRdb passed the 5' RACE reads through MiXCR, listing each CDR3 protein once. The table has more than 75,000 distinct CDR3 sequences, roughly 3.5% seen once. The source material was PBMCs. These receptors originate from a woman aged 50 to 65 with multiple sclerosis.

In this sample, this clonotype turned up many times. The chain has TRBV5-6 and TRBJ1-2; no definite D call. The germline CDR1 and CDR2 sequences are SGHDT and YYEEEE. This CDR3 region has 13 residues. V shed 2 bases and J shed 2 bases, with 7 bases lying between them. This CDR3 is CASSLVGNYGYTF. The DNA for the CDR3 is TGTGCCAGCAGCTTAGTAGGGAACTATGGCTACACCTTC.

This clonotype has ten or more counts. The V gene is TRBV2, the J gene TRBJ2-7; unclear D gene. The CDR3 loop spans 15 amino acids. Trimming took 10 bases from V and 5 from J, leaving 24 bases between them. Looked up from germline, CDR1 is SNHLY and CDR2 is FYNNEI. CDR3 amino acids: CATPLGLTDDDEQYF. DNA for the CDR3: TGTGCCACCCCTCTCGGGCTCACGGACGACGACGAGCAGTACTTC. The full variable domain, its missing parts supplied by reference TRBV2 and TRBJ2-7, is EPEVTQTPSHQVTQMGQEVILRCVPISNHLYFYWYRQILGQKVEFLVSFYNNEISEKSEIFDDQFSVERPDGSNFTLKIRSTKLEDSAMYFCATPLGLTDDDEQYFGPGTRLTVT.

This clonotype was detected ten times or more. The chain uses TRBV5-1 and TRBJ2-7; D is ambiguous. CDR1 is SGHRS and CDR2 is YFSETQ in the germline V gene. There are 13 residues in the CDR3. The ends were cut back, 5 bases at V and 0 bases at J, with 9 bases in the middle. The CDR3 sequence is CASRESSSYEQYF. The CDR3, as DNA: TGCGCCAGCAGAGAATCGAGCTCCTACGAGCAGTACTTC.

This clonotype was found many times. V usage is TRBV20-1 and J usage is TRBJ2-2; possibly TRBD2 for D (6 bases). The V gene lost 1 base and the J gene lost 7 bases, with 16 bases spanning the gap. CDR1 and CDR2 (germline): DFQATT, SNEGSKA (reference sequence). The CDR3 runs to 15 residues. CDR3 in DNA: TGCAGTGCTAGAGGGGCGGGAAGGGTTGACGGGGAGCTGTTTTTT. It specifies CSARGAGRVDGELFF.

This clonotype came up many times. The gene calls are TRBV20-1 and TRBJ2-1, with D uncertain. The germline V gene has CDR1 DFQATT and CDR2 SNEGSKA (reference sequence). Trimming removed 5 bases from V and 2 bases from J, with 13 bases in between. The CDR3 totals 14 residues. CDR3 region: CSAPTANTYNEQFF. The CDR3 bases are TGCAGTGCTCCCACAGCGAATACCTACAATGAGCAGTTCTTC.

Worth noting for this clonotype: Being one base from a much bigger clone, this may be a read error. The chain carries TRBV5-1 and TRBJ1-3; D ambiguous. Trimming pared 3 bases from V and 3 bases from J, leaving 7 bases between. CDR1 SGHRS and CDR2 YFSETQ come from the germline V gene. The CDR3 has 13 amino acids. The CDR3 coding sequence is TGCGCCAGCAGCTCCTATTATGGAAACACCATATATTTT. This encodes CASSSYYGNTIYF.

This clonotype showed up many times. This sequence joins TRBV5-6 and TRBJ1-2, with 11 nucleotides matching TRBD1. This CDR3 contains 15 residues. V gave up 4 bases and J gave up 6 bases; unmatched junction bases: 8. Germline CDR1 and CDR2: SGHDT and YYEEEE. CDR3 in amino acids: CASSNIRTGGHGYTF. CDR3 coding DNA: TGTGCCAGCAGCAATATACGGACAGGGGGCCATGGCTACACCTTC.

This clonotype was detected ten times or more. The chain carries TRBV5-1 and TRBJ1-2, with D maybe TRBD1 (5 bases). Germline assignment: CDR1 SGHRS and CDR2 YFSETQ. The V gene lost 0 bases and the J gene lost 4 bases, with 10 bases spanning the gap. The CDR3 contains 14 residues. DNA of the CDR3: TGCGCCAGCAGCTTGGCCCAGGGCGGCTATGGCTACACCTTC. Amino acid sequence: CASSLAQGGYGYTF. Combining the CDR3 with reference TRBV5-1 and TRBJ1-2 gives the whole variable domain KAGVTQTPRYLIKTRGQQVTLSCSPISGHRSVSWYQQTPGQGLQFLFEYFSETQRNKGNFPGRFSGRQFSNSRSEMNVSTLELGDSALYLCASSLAQGGYGYTFGSGTRLTVV.

There are many counts of this clonotype. This chain connects TRBV7-9 to TRBJ2-5; 7 bases match TRBD1. This CDR3 is 15 amino acids long. Losses at the gene ends were 4 bases for V and 2 bases for J; bases not matched to a gene: 7. Germline V gene lookup returns CDR1 SEHNR and CDR2 FQNEAQ (reference sequence). CDR3 in DNA: TGTGCCAGCAGCTCGGTGGGACAGCTTCAAGAGACCCAGTACTTC. Translating it yields CASSSVGQLQETQYF.

This clonotype was recorded many times. V gene TRBV20-1 combines with J gene TRBJ2-7; 8 nucleotides agree with TRBD1. This CDR3 spans 14 amino acids. V was clipped by 0 bases and J by 3 bases; unmatched bases: 4. Germline assignment: CDR1 DFQATT and CDR2 SNEGSKA (reference sequence). The CDR3 loop reads CSARDRDRLYEQYF. The DNA for the CDR3 is TGCAGTGCTAGAGATAGGGACAGGCTCTACGAGCAGTACTTC.

This clonotype was detected ten times or more. The CDR3 DNA is TGCGCCAGCAGCCAAGCAGTGGCTAGCGGGGCTTACGAGCAGTACTTC. Translating it yields CASSQAVASGAYEQYF. J is TRBJ2-7 and V is TRBV4-1; 9 nucleotides agree with TRBD2. With 1 base clipped from V and 4 bases from J, the junction kept 8 bases outside the gene matches. The germline gives CDR1 MGHRA, CDR2 YSYEKL. CDR3 length equals 16 residues.

This clonotype was seen a handful of times. Being one base from a much bigger clone, this may be a read error. The genes are TRBV16 and TRBJ2-7; 7 bases line up with TRBD2. This CDR3 is 12 amino acids long. CDR1 and CDR2 (germline): KGHSY, FQNENV. The CDR3 DNA sequence: TGTGACAGCAGCGGGGAATCCTACGAGCAGTACTTC. It translates to CDSSGESYEQYF.

This clonotype has a count of ten or more. The genes are TRBV20-1 and TRBJ1-2, with 9 bases lining up with TRBD1. The CDR3 totals 14 residues. The trim removed 5 bases at V and 4 bases at J, leaving 8 bases unmatched. Germline assignment: CDR1 DFQATT and CDR2 SNEGSKA (reference sequence). The CDR3 region has the DNA TGCAGTGCTGAAAAGCTGGACAGGGGCTATGGCTACACCTTC. This translates into CSAEKLDRGYGYTF.

This clonotype appeared many times. This chain links TRBV12-3 or TRBV12-4 with TRBJ2-5; D possibly matches TRBD1 or TRBD2 (6 bases each). V was shortened by 5 bases and J by 4 bases, with 20 bases between the two germline ends. The CDR3 spans 16 residues. In DNA, the CDR3 is TGTGCCAGCAGTCCCTTAGGGGGGTACCGCCGAGAGACCCAGTACTTC. It encodes CASSPLGGYRRETQYF.

This clonotype has just a few counts. The chain has TRBV6-5 and TRBJ2-5; D possibly uses TRBD1 or TRBD2 (5 bases each). In germline, CDR1 is MNHEY, CDR2 SVGAGI. Trimming took off 7 bases at V and 2 bases at J, with 17 bases between the two ends. CDR3 length: 15 residues. In nucleotides, the CDR3 is TGTGCCAGCACTATCACGGTGGGGGATCAAGAGACCCAGTACTTC. It codes for CASTITVGDQETQYF.

Ten or more counts support this clonotype. The gene calls are TRBV6-5 and TRBJ1-6, with a weak D call TRBD1 (5 bases). CDR3 length: 14 residues. Deletions cut 2 bases from V and 6 bases from J, with 8 bases between. Germline loops: CDR1 MNHEY, CDR2 SVGAGI. This CDR3 reads CASSYRGSNSPLHF. DNA for the CDR3: TGTGCCAGCAGTTACAGGGGAAGTAATTCACCCCTCCACTTT.

This clonotype was counted many times. The chain is built from TRBV5-1 and TRBJ2-5; D gene ambiguous. V gave up 0 bases and J gave up 0 bases, with 6 bases separating them. The CDR3 extends over 14 amino acids. Looked up from germline, CDR1 is SGHRS and CDR2 is YFSETQ. In nucleotides, the CDR3 is TGCGCCAGCAGCTTGGAGATGTACCAAGAGACCCAGTACTTC. Translated: CASSLEMYQETQYF.

This clonotype was observed at least ten times. The rearrangement links TRBV5-1 to TRBJ2-7; D unresolved. V was trimmed by 5 bases and J by 5 bases, leaving 14 bases between them. CDR1 SGHRS and CDR2 YFSETQ come from the germline V gene. This CDR3 contains 13 residues. The CDR3 protein is CASSPLGGHEQYF. The DNA of the CDR3 is TGCGCCAGCAGTCCCCTGGGTGGGCACGAGCAGTACTTC.

This clonotype was recorded at least ten times. The V gene is TRBV3-1, the J gene TRBJ2-7; a possible D gene is TRBD1 (7 bases). The V end lost 0 bases, the J end lost 7 bases, and 13 bases lay between the germline ends. The CDR3 has 14 amino acids. Per the germline V gene, CDR1 is LGHDT and CDR2 is YNNKEL (reference sequence). The CDR3 protein is CASSQDEGAGEQYF. The CDR3 DNA follows: TGTGCCAGCAGCCAAGATGAGGGGGCGGGGGAGCAGTACTTC.

This clonotype appeared many times. The rearrangement links TRBV5-1 to TRBJ2-7, with 8 positions matching TRBD1. CDR3 length equals 14 residues. Trimming at V came to 0 bases and at J to 6 bases, leaving 5 bases not matched to a gene. Germline-derived CDR1 and CDR2 are SGHRS and YFSETQ. CDR3 DNA sequence: TGCGCCAGCAGCTTGGACAGGGGGTCGGGCGAGCAGTACTTC. This codes for CASSLDRGSGEQYF. Variable domain in full (rest from reference TRBV5-1 and TRBJ2-7): KAGVTQTPRYLIKTRGQQVTLSCSPISGHRSVSWYQQTPGQGLQFLFEYFSETQRNKGNFPGRFSGRQFSNSRSEMNVSTLELGDSALYLCASSLDRGSGEQYFGPGTRLTVT.

This clonotype was counted ten times or more. This chain uses TRBV3-1 with TRBJ2-4; D call uncertain. The CDR3 spans 15 residues. The V gene lost 1 base and the J gene lost 1 base, with 8 bases spanning the gap. Germline V lookup: CDR1 LGHDT, CDR2 YNNKEL (reference sequence). The CDR3 region has the DNA TGTGCCAGCAGCCAAGCTCCTGGGGCCAAAAACATTCAGTACTTC. Translation: CASSQAPGAKNIQYF. The variable domain in full, with the rest retrieved from reference TRBV3-1 and TRBJ2-4, is DTAVSQTPKYLVTQMGNDKSIKCEQNLGHDTMYWYKQDSKKFLKIMFSYNNKELIINETVPNRFSPKSPDKAHLNLHINSLELGDSAVYFCASSQAPGAKNIQYFGAGTRLSVL.

This clonotype was picked up many times. The rearrangement joins TRBV7-2 to TRBJ2-1, with 7 bases that match TRBD1. Germline V gives CDR1 SGHTA, CDR2 FQGNSA. V was clipped by 3 bases and J by 7 bases; unmatched bases: 9. The CDR3 extends over 15 amino acids. The CDR3 reads CASSFRAGGGNEQFF. CDR3 DNA sequence: TGTGCCAGCAGCTTCAGGGCAGGGGGTGGGAATGAGCAGTTCTTC.